The present TCR beta chain was sequenced within a study of long-term antiretroviral therapy in people with HIV. Study findings and constraints: Repertoire dominance by clones expanded before ART was seen at all time points.

As for this clone: Its target is unknown.

V dropped 0 bases and J dropped 8; count of bases not matched to a gene: 10. From germline, CDR1 is SGHKS and CDR2 YYEKEE (reference sequence). The CDR3 has 15 residues. The run of the v3.0 immunoSEQ assay was at survey level. TCRdb's table, derived via immunoSEQ multiplex PCR, lists solely in-frame clones and lacks some. Found here are 20,000 to 25,000 clones, 80% to 90% of them singletons; the top ten hold around 6.8%. The study drew at least one pre-ART and at least two post-ART PBMC samples from every donor. The specimen was unsorted PBMCs, collected 1.8 years before starting antiretroviral therapy. This chain joins TRBV5-5 and TRBJ1-2, with 7 bases that match TRBD1. This clonotype was sampled from a woman under 40 with HIV. CDR3 sequence: CASSLGETGIEGYTF. The CDR3 DNA is TGTGCCAGCAGCTTGGGGGAGACAGGGATTGAGGGCTACACCTTC.